One TCR beta chain is described in this entry. Its specificity is not known. The CDR3 runs 13 residues. V was cut by 4 bases and J by 2 bases, with 9 bases left in between. Germline V CDR1 and CDR2: SGHRS, YFSETQ. The data originate from a study of cytomegalovirus exposure and HLA in healthy donors. Study-wide findings and caveats: Cytomegalovirus-associated status was assigned to 150 to 200 TCR beta chains. The study found most TCR sequences rare, yet found some public TCRs in many donors. Cytomegalovirus status was reportedly diagnosed by the classifier with high sensitivity and specificity.

The approximately 120-subject validation cohort, separate from the approximately 670-subject first cohort, included the donors. Using immunoSEQ multiplex PCR, the repertoire was profiled, and TCRdb retains in-frame clones only, with some absent. The sample includes some 50,000 clones, 90% to 95% of them seen just once. The chain joins TRBV5-1 to TRBJ1-2; maybe TRBD1 (5 bases). This TCR derives from a woman between 18 and 29 years old in good health and CMV-seronegative. Sequenced: PBMCs. CDR3 nucleotide sequence: TGCGCCAGCAGCGTGACAGCCAACTATGGCTACACCTTC. Residues: CASSVTANYGYTF.